The rows below give T cell receptor beta chains drawn from one sample of a study of long-term antiretroviral therapy in people with HIV. The table came from immunoSEQ multiplex PCR; TCRdb's copy has only in-frame clones and leaves some out. The data show tens of thousands of clones, with approximately 85% seen just once and about 6% held by the top ten. Sequencing used unsorted PBMCs, obtained 3.1 years after starting antiretroviral therapy. Receptors were obtained from a woman aged 45 to 65 with HIV. Each CDR3 is given with its conserved first and last residue. Each record gives: clone size, V gene, D gene, J gene, CDR3 protein, CDR3 DNA. The D gene is left open where the match is weak. Not all rows give a size; the values are once, few, many and, for expanded clones, a class.

>.|TRBV18|TRBD1|TRBJ1-5
CASSPRPGGMDQPQHF
TGTGCCAGCTCCCCACGGCCAGGGGGGATGGATCAGCCCCAGCATTTT
>.|TRBV5-6|.|TRBJ1-2
CASSIRTGGYTF
TGTGCCAGCAGCATAAGGACGGGAGGCTACACCTTC
>.|TRBV5-1|.|TRBJ2-1
CASSSTLGASYNEQFF
TGCGCCAGCAGCTCGACTCTGGGGGCATCCTACAATGAGCAGTTCTTC
>.|TRBV19|.|TRBJ2-3
CASSRTADTDTQYF
TGTGCCAGTAGCCGGACAGCCGACACAGATACGCAGTATTTT
>.|TRBV15|TRBD1|TRBJ1-5
CATSRGVGGQGGNQPQHF
TGTGCCACCAGCAGAGGCGTAGGGGGACAGGGAGGCAATCAGCCCCAGCATTTT
>once|TRBV14|.|TRBJ2-5
CASSQHQETQYF
TGTGCCAGCAGCCAACATCAAGAGACCCAGTACTTC
>.|TRBV19|.|TRBJ1-1
CASSDVSPTEAFF
TGTGCCAGTAGTGACGTGAGTCCCACTGAAGCTTTCTTT
>once|TRBV18|.|TRBJ1-1
CASSPRQASQNTEAFF
TGTGCCAGCTCACCACGACAGGCTTCCCAGAACACTGAAGCTTTCTTT
>.|TRBV2|.|TRBJ1-2
CASSESGKGYTF
TGTGCCAGCAGTGAATCGGGGAAGGGCTACACCTTC
>.|TRBV27|.|TRBJ1-1
CASSWQGRENTEAFF
TGTGCCAGCAGTTGGCAGGGTAGGGAGAACACTGAAGCTTTCTTT
>.|TRBV18|.|TRBJ1-5
CASSPAFSRGAEQPQHF
TGTGCCAGCTCACCGGCGTTTTCTCGAGGGGCCGAGCAGCCCCAGCATTTT
>.|TRBV4-2|TRBD1|TRBJ2-7
CASSHDGTDQAYEQYF
TGTGCCAGCAGCCACGATGGGACAGATCAAGCCTACGAGCAGTACTTC
>.|TRBV15|.|TRBJ1-2
CATSSNRGMGYGYTF
TGTGCCACCAGCAGCAATCGGGGTATGGGCTATGGCTACACCTTC
>.|TRBV7-3|TRBD1|TRBJ1-1
CASSSQGGTEAFF
TGTGCCAGCAGCTCGCAGGGGGGCACTGAAGCTTTCTTT
>.|TRBV29-1|.|TRBJ1-2
CSVEDRVYRGYGYTF
TGCAGCGTTGAAGACAGGGTTTATCGAGGCTATGGCTACACCTTC
>.|TRBV7-9|.|TRBJ2-3
CASSSGPDTQYF
TGTGCCAGCAGCTCTGGGCCCGATACGCAGTATTTT
>.|TRBV5-5|TRBD1|TRBJ1-5
CASSLGTGRSNQPQHF
TGTGCCAGCAGCTTGGGGACAGGGAGGAGCAATCAGCCCCAGCATTTT
>.|TRBV5-6|.|TRBJ1-6
CASTEGSYNSPLHF
TGTGCCAGCACCGAAGGCTCCTATAATTCACCCCTCCACTTT
>.|TRBV30|.|TRBJ1-2
CAWSVGGDHGYTF
TGTGCCTGGAGTGTGGGAGGGGATCATGGCTACACCTTC
>.|TRBV6-5|.|TRBJ2-7
CASSYSIAGAYEQYF
TGTGCCAGCAGTTACTCGATAGCAGGGGCTTACGAGCAGTACTTC
>few|TRBV6-5|.|TRBJ2-3
CASSYRFADTQYF
TGTGCCAGCAGTTACCGATTCGCAGATACGCAGTATTTT
>.|TRBV7-9|TRBD1|TRBJ2-6
CASSTYRDRSHSGANVLTF
TGTGCCAGCAGCACCTACCGGGACAGATCTCACTCTGGGGCCAACGTCCTGACTTTC
>.|TRBV7-2|.|TRBJ2-5
CASSARVQETQYF
TGTGCCAGCAGCGCGCGCGTCCAAGAGACCCAGTACTTC
>.|TRBV6-1|TRBD1|TRBJ2-2
CASSGGQGLGTGELFF
TGTGCCAGCAGTGGAGGACAGGGGCTAGGGACCGGGGAGCTGTTTTTT
>.|TRBV7-9|.|TRBJ2-5
CASSLEGSKKETQYF
TGTGCCAGCAGCCTCGAGGGTAGCAAGAAAGAGACCCAGTACTTC
>.|TRBV6-1|TRBD1|TRBJ2-3
CASSEGQGDTDTQYF
TGTGCCAGCAGTGAGGGACAGGGGGACACAGATACGCAGTATTTT
>.|TRBV19|TRBD2|TRBJ2-7
CASSIQGQGGEQYF
TGTGCCAGTAGTATTCAAGGCCAGGGAGGGGAGCAGTACTTC
>.|TRBV7-3|TRBD2|TRBJ2-3
CASSLQAGGVDTQYF
TGTGCCAGCAGCTTACAAGCGGGGGGTGTTGATACGCAGTATTTT
>.|TRBV7-8|.|TRBJ1-2
CASSLEGGYRNYGYTF
TGTGCCAGCAGCTTAGAGGGGGGCTATAGAAACTATGGCTACACCTTC
>.|TRBV15|.|TRBJ2-5
CATSERRGDQETQYF
TGTGCCACCAGCGAGAGGCGTGGGGATCAAGAGACCCAGTACTTC
>few|TRBV5-5|.|TRBJ2-1
CASSWGPDNEQFF
TGTGCCAGCAGCTGGGGGCCGGACAATGAGCAGTTCTTC
>.|TRBV5-1|.|TRBJ2-7
CASSLNRDRYEQYF
TGCGCCAGCAGCTTGAACAGGGACCGATACGAGCAGTACTTC
>.|TRBV5-8|TRBD2|TRBJ2-3
CASRELAGGPTQYF
TGTGCCAGCCGAGAACTAGCGGGGGGACCTACGCAGTATTTT
>.|TRBV7-6|.|TRBJ2-1
CASSPTTGPYSNEQFF
TGTGCCAGCAGCCCAACGACAGGACCCTACTCCAATGAGCAGTTCTTC
>.|TRBV6-1|.|TRBJ2-7
CASGENSYEQYF
TGTGCCAGCGGAGAGAACTCCTACGAGCAGTACTTC
>.|TRBV18|TRBD1|TRBJ1-2
CASSPEGDRDYGYTF
TGTGCCAGCTCCCCGGAGGGGGACAGGGACTATGGCTACACCTTC
>few|TRBV7-9|.|TRBJ2-7
CASSPVTVAYEQYF
TGTGCCAGCAGCCCCGTGACGGTGGCCTACGAGCAGTACTTC
>.|TRBV27|.|TRBJ1-5
CASSFRGISNQPQHF
TGTGCCAGCAGTTTTAGAGGGATTAGCAATCAGCCCCAGCATTTT
>.|TRBV4-1|TRBD1|TRBJ2-7
CASSLRDRAVDEQYF
TGCGCCAGCAGCCTCCGGGACAGGGCCGTCGACGAGCAGTACTTC
>once|TRBV29-1|.|TRBJ2-3
CSVVVGLSTDTQYF
TGCAGCGTGGTGGTCGGGCTCAGCACAGATACGCAGTATTTT
>.|TRBV4-3|TRBD1|TRBJ2-7
CASSQGLGGDRGYEQYF
TGCGCCAGCAGCCAAGGCCTGGGAGGGGACAGGGGCTACGAGCAGTACTTC
>.|TRBV6-5|.|TRBJ1-2
CASSSTAPYGYTF
TGTGCCAGCAGTTCGACAGCGCCCTATGGCTACACCTTC
>.|TRBV6-1|TRBD2|TRBJ2-1
CASSERRGVGEQFF
TGTGCCAGCAGTGAGCGGCGGGGGGTAGGTGAGCAGTTCTTC
>.|TRBV5-5|TRBD2|TRBJ2-3
CASSFPWLAGGHQTQYF
TGTGCCAGCAGCTTCCCCTGGCTAGCGGGGGGCCATCAGACGCAGTATTTT
>.|TRBV5-4|TRBD1|TRBJ1-2
CASRMDGTGDYGYTF
TGTGCCAGCAGAATGGACGGGACAGGGGACTATGGCTACACCTTC
>.|TRBV7-3|.|TRBJ2-3
CASSLDGFTDTQYF
TGTGCCAGCAGCCTGGACGGTTTCACAGATACGCAGTATTTT
>.|TRBV7-9|.|TRBJ2-1
CATAGFRYEQFF
TGTGCCACCGCCGGGTTCCGCTATGAGCAGTTCTTC
>once|TRBV6-5|.|TRBJ1-5
CASKLGVWSNQPQHF
TGTGCCAGCAAGTTGGGGGTCTGGAGCAATCAGCCCCAGCATTTT
>.|TRBV30|.|TRBJ1-1
CAWNTGTLNTEAFF
TGTGCCTGGAATACCGGGACACTGAACACTGAAGCTTTCTTT
>.|TRBV27|TRBD1|TRBJ2-3
CASSPDRVESDTQYF
TGTGCCAGCAGTCCAGACAGGGTTGAGTCAGATACGCAGTATTTT
>.|TRBV30|.|TRBJ2-6
CAWSWGSGANVLTF
TGTGCCTGGAGTTGGGGCTCTGGGGCCAACGTCCTGACTTTC
>.|TRBV6-1|.|TRBJ1-1
CASTRTVNTEAFF
TGTGCCAGCACTCGGACGGTGAACACTGAAGCTTTCTTT
>.|TRBV28|TRBD1|TRBJ1-5
CASSLSGTGREPQHF
TGTGCCAGCAGCCTTTCCGGGACAGGGAGGGAGCCCCAGCATTTT
>.|TRBV2|.|TRBJ1-5
CASSDEGEGMKSNQPQHF
TGTGCCAGCAGTGATGAGGGGGAAGGGATGAAAAGCAATCAGCCCCAGCATTTT
>.|TRBV27|TRBD1|TRBJ1-5
CASKGTGGNQPQHF
TGTGCCAGCAAGGGGACAGGGGGCAATCAGCCCCAGCATTTT
>.|TRBV5-1|.|TRBJ2-5
CASSLEGVQETQYF
TGCGCCAGCAGCTTGGAAGGGGTCCAAGAGACCCAGTACTTC
>.|TRBV7-2|.|TRBJ1-5
CASSASRPGHLNQPQHF
TGTGCCAGCAGCGCAAGCCGACCGGGACACCTAAATCAGCCCCAGCATTTT
>.|TRBV11-3|.|TRBJ1-1
CASSLEAAHTEAFF
TGTGCCAGCAGCTTAGAAGCAGCCCACACTGAAGCTTTCTTT
>.|TRBV29-1|.|TRBJ1-1
CSVEGAGGANTEAFF
TGCAGCGTTGAAGGGGCGGGGGGCGCGAACACTGAAGCTTTCTTT